Each of the 18 T cell receptor beta chains below was sequenced from the same sample in a study of cytomegalovirus exposure and HLA in healthy donors. This PCR relied on a set of 60 Vbeta primers and 13 Jbeta primers. The table came from immunoSEQ multiplex PCR; TCRdb's copy has only in-frame clones and leaves some out. The sample includes under 200,000 clones, over 70% of them seen just once. The source material was PBMCs. The receptors were sampled from a woman aged 45-60 years in good health and CMV-seropositive.

V is TRBV7-9 and J is TRBJ1-2, with D unresolved. The CDR3 runs to 12 residues. The germline V gene encodes CDR1 SEHNR and CDR2 FQNEAQ (reference sequence). Between the trimmed V and J ends, which lost 4 bases and 8 bases, there was a span of 11 bases. The CDR3 here is CASSYFSGGYTF. The CDR3 DNA follows: TGTGCCAGCAGCTACTTTTCGGGAGGCTACACCTTC.

The J gene is TRBJ2-1, the V gene TRBV29-1; TRBD2 matches 10 bases. Looked up from germline, CDR1 is SQVTM and CDR2 is ANQGSEA. This CDR3 region has 14 residues. V shed 7 bases and J 5 bases; nucleotides not matched to a gene: 8. The CDR3 coding sequence is TGCAGCGACCTGACTAGCGGGCTACACAATGAGCAGTTCTTC. Translation gives CSDLTSGLHNEQFF.

The chain is built from TRBV28 and TRBJ2-5, with 8 bases identical to TRBD2. The germline V gene encodes CDR1 MDHEN and CDR2 SYDVKM. CDR3 size: 13 residues. Germline trimming cut 8 bases from V and 4 bases from J; bases unmatched to any gene: 6. The CDR3 loop is CASRPGGVETQYF. The CDR3 coding sequence is TGTGCCAGCCGACCGGGGGGGGTAGAGACCCAGTACTTC. The whole variable domain, filled in from reference TRBV28 and TRBJ2-5, reads DVKVTQSSRYLVKRTGEKVFLECVQDMDHENMFWYRQDPGLGLRLIYFSYDVKMKEKGDIPEGYSVSREKKERFSLILESASTNQTSMYLCASRPGGVETQYFGPGTRLLVL.

This clone was seen more than once but under ten times. This chain uses TRBV6-5 with TRBJ2-3; TRBD2 agrees at 10 bases. CDR3 length equals 16 residues. Germline V CDR1 and CDR2: MNHEY, SVGAGI. V was clipped by 6 bases and J by 5 bases; unmatched bases: 11. The CDR3 spells CASSYHIAGGEDTQYF. The CDR3 region has the DNA TGTGCCAGCAGCTACCACATAGCGGGGGGAGAAGATACGCAGTATTTT.

CDR3 nucleotides: TGTGCCAGCAGCTTAGAGGGAGCGGGGGGGTACAATGAGCAGTTCTTC. This codes for CASSLEGAGGYNEQFF. The genes are TRBV7-2 and TRBJ2-1, with 10 nucleotides matching TRBD2. J lost 4 bases, V lost 1 base, and 4 bases had no gene match. CDR3 length: 16 amino acids. Per germline, CDR1 SGHTA and CDR2 FQGNSA.

The V and J genes are TRBV18 and TRBJ1-1, with 7 bases matching TRBD1. The J segment lost 3 bases and the V segment lost 3 bases, leaving 10 bases of the junction unmatched. Germline V gene data show CDR1 as KGHSH and CDR2 as LQKENI. The CDR3 spans 16 residues. The CDR3 DNA reads TGTGCCAGCTCACCCACGAGGGGGCAGGGTGACACTGAAGCTTTCTTT. Protein product: CASSPTRGQGDTEAFF.

V is TRBV10-3 and J is TRBJ1-2, with D possibly TRBD1 on 6 matching bases. Trimming removed 0 bases from V and 2 bases from J, with 7 bases in between. CDR3 length: 14 residues. Germline V gene data show CDR1 as ENHRY and CDR2 as SYGVKD. CDR3: CAISESGQNYGYTF. Here the CDR3 DNA reads TGTGCCATCAGTGAGTCGGGACAAAACTATGGCTACACCTTC.

This clone has only one observation. This chain joins TRBV30 and TRBJ2-6; possible D gene TRBD1, 6 bases. The CDR3 spans 15 residues. Germline CDR1 GTSNPN, CDR2 SVGIG (reference sequence). The ends were cut back, 0 bases at V and 2 bases at J, with 8 bases in the middle. The CDR3 DNA reads as TGTGCCTGGAGTGTTACAGGGACTGGGGCCAACGTCCTGACTTTC. Translating it yields CAWSVTGTGANVLTF.

The chain uses TRBV9 and TRBJ2-7, with D maybe TRBD2 (7 bases). V was shortened by 3 bases and J by 2 bases, with 9 bases between the two germline ends. Looked up from germline, CDR1 is SGDLS and CDR2 is YYNGEE. This CDR3 comprises 13 residues. This chain's CDR3 is CASSGGGAYEQYF. The CDR3 DNA reads as TGTGCCAGCAGCGGAGGGGGGGCCTACGAGCAGTACTTC.

This clone showed up just a few times. The chain is built from TRBV5-6 and TRBJ2-1; 12 nucleotides agree with TRBD2. CDR3 length equals 16 residues. From germline, CDR1 is SGHDT and CDR2 YYEEEE. The V and J ends lost 4 bases and 6 bases, in that order; junction bases with no gene match: 8. The CDR3 is CASSNPGLAGSNEQFF. Written as DNA, the CDR3 is TGTGCCAGCAGCAATCCAGGACTAGCGGGGAGCAATGAGCAGTTCTTC.

The V and J genes are TRBV5-4 and TRBJ2-1, with a tentative D call TRBD2 (5 bases). The germline V gene encodes CDR1 SGHNT and CDR2 YYREEE (reference sequence). V was pared by 1 base and J by 0 bases, with 5 bases between. The CDR3 spans 14 residues. The CDR3 DNA is TGTGCCAGCAGCTTGACTAGCTCCTACAATGAGCAGTTCTTC. Translating it yields CASSLTSSYNEQFF.

V usage is TRBV28 and J usage is TRBJ2-7; D is unresolved. V lost 6 bases and J lost 4, with 13 bases in between. The V gene's germline CDR1 is MDHEN and CDR2 SYDVKM. CDR3 length equals 13 residues. Here the CDR3 DNA reads TGTGCCAGCAGCCAAGCTTTTTGGTACGAGCAGTACTTC. This sequence encodes CASSQAFWYEQYF.

This chain links TRBV4-3 with TRBJ1-2, with D possibly TRBD1 on 5 matching bases. With 1 base removed from V and 0 bases from J, the gap between germline ends came to 9 bases. CDR3 length: 15 residues. Germline V gene lookup returns CDR1 LGHNA and CDR2 YSLEER. CDR3 nucleotide sequence: TGCGCCAGCAGCCAAGCGGGGGGATCTAACTATGGCTACACCTTC. It encodes CASSQAGGSNYGYTF.

V is TRBV4-3 and J is TRBJ1-5; D possibly corresponds to TRBD1 (5 bases). CDR1 is LGHNA and CDR2 is YSLEER in the germline V gene. The V gene lost 0 bases and the J gene lost 9 bases, with 12 bases spanning the gap. This CDR3 comprises 14 residues. CDR3 amino acids: CASSQDPAGRPQHF. As DNA, the CDR3 is TGCGCCAGCAGCCAAGATCCGGCGGGACGGCCCCAGCATTTT.

The chain couples TRBV19 to TRBJ1-1; 7 bases fit TRBD1. After removal of 4 bases from V and 6 bases from J, the junction contained 8 bases not matched to a gene. The CDR3 length is 14 residues. Per germline, CDR1 LNHDA and CDR2 SQIVND (reference sequence). The CDR3 nucleotides read TGTGCCAGTAGTACTGGACAGGCCGGGGCTGAAGCTTTCTTT. This sequence encodes CASSTGQAGAEAFF.

V is TRBV7-9 and J is TRBJ2-4, with 9 bases fitting TRBD2. The V segment lost 4 bases and the J segment 0 bases; nucleotides outside the gene matches: 7. The germline V gene has CDR1 SEHNR and CDR2 FQNEAQ (reference sequence). The CDR3 has 17 amino acids. The CDR3 nucleotides read TGTGCCAGCAGCTCGACTCCAGCGGGGGGAGCCAAAAACATTCAGTACTTC. Translating gives CASSSTPAGGAKNIQYF.

Points on this clone: Mismatch with germline at one junction end may stem from a read error. The rearrangement joins TRBV29-1 to TRBJ2-4; unclear D gene. This CDR3 region has 13 residues. CDR1 and CDR2 (germline): SQVTM, ANQGSEA. CDR3 region: CSVEGLPKNSQYF. CDR3 DNA: TGCAGCGTTGAAGGTCTCCCCAAAAACAGTCAGTACTTC.

The chain has TRBV7-8 and TRBJ2-7; D is unclear. There are 15 residues in the CDR3. The V end was cut by 1 base, the J end by 2 bases, with 12 bases between. Germline values: CDR1 SGHVS, CDR2 FQNEAQ. CDR3 sequence (DNA): TGTGCCAGCAGCTTAGGCCAGGCCAGCCCCTACGAGCAGTACTTC. It is translated as CASSLGQASPYEQYF.